The clone carrying this TCR beta chain was seen ten or more times. Its antigen is as yet unknown. The CDR3 covers 15 residues. V gave up 0 bases and J gave up 1 base, with 10 bases separating them. Germline V gene lookup returns CDR1 SGHRS and CDR2 YFSETQ. Nobody among the patients had been given any treatment before thyroid surgery. Per the authors' pipeline: It was from CDR3 differences across clinicopathological groups that a distant-metastasis classifier for papillary thyroid cancer was built. TCRdb re-called clones via MiXCR from the PCR reads. TCRdb's processing, not the authors' own work, is the source of the V and J calls. This sample has 30,000 to 45,000 clones, with under 30% found just once. This sample was taken from a study of metastatic and nonmetastatic thyroid tumors. Across the whole study: Thyroid patients, malignant and benign, had repertoires compared across blood and tumor or nodule tissue.

Study-wide points: Compared with benign nodules, malignant thyroid tumors were reported to have significantly higher TCR beta diversity in both blood and tumor.

This chain joins TRBV5-1 and TRBJ1-2; unclear D gene. What was sequenced was blood. The receptor's source is a male donor with papillary thyroid cancer or a benign thyroid nodule (not recorded which). Some clones in this sample may be carry-over from other donors' samples. The CDR3 protein is CASSLAYSDNYGYTF. The CDR3 coding sequence is TGCGCCAGCAGCTTGGCCTACTCGGATAACTATGGCTACACCTTC.